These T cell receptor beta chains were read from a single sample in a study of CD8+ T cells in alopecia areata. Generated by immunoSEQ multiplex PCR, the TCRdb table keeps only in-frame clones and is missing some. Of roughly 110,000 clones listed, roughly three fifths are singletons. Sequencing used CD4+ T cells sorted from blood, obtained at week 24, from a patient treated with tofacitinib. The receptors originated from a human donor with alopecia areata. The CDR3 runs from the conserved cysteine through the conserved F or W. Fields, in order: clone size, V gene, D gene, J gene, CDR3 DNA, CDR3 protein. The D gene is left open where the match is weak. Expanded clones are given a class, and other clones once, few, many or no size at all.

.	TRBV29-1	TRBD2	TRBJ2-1	TGCAGCGTTGAAGGTCGCAGCGGGGGGGGCAATGAGCAGTTCTTC	CSVEGRSGGGNEQFF
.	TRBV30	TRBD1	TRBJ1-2	TGTGCCTGGACCCAGGACAGGGGCTATGGCTACACCTTC	CAWTQDRGYGYTF
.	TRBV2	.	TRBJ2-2	TGTGCCAGCAGTGAATCGGCAGGGGGAGGCACCGGGGAGCTGTTTTTT	CASSESAGGGTGELFF
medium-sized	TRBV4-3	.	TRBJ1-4	TGCGCCAGCAGCCAAGATGAGGGACCAGCAAAACTGTTTTTT	CASSQDEGPAKLFF
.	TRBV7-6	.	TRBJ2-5	TGTGCCAGCAGTTTCCAAATTCGGTCGGAGGCCCAGTACTTC	CASSFQIRSEAQYF
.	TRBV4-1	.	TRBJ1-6	TGCGCCAGCAGCCAGGGGATGATTCTAATTTCACCCCTCCACTTT	CASSQGMILISPLHF
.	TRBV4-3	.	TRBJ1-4	TGCGCCAGCAGCCAACAGGGCTGGGAAAAACTGTTTTTT	CASSQQGWEKLFF
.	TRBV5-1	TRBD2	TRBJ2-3	TGCGCCAGCAGCTTGGGCGGGGGGGCATGGGACACAGATACGCAGTATTTT	CASSLGGGAWDTDTQYF
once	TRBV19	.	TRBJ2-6	TGTGCCAGTCTACAAACCTCTGGGGCCAACGTCCTGACTTTC	CASLQTSGANVLTF
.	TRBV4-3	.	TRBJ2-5	TGCGCCAGCAGCCCCCTCGTGGACCCGGCAGCCCACCAAGAGACCCAGTACTTC	CASSPLVDPAAHQETQYF
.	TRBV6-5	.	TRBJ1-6	TGTGCCAGCAGTTCATCCTTTGCTTCACCCCTCCACTTT	CASSSSFASPLHF
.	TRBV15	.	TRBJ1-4	TGTGCCACCAAGGAGGGTCGAAGACTGTTTTTT	CATKEGRRLFF
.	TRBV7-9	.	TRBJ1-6	TGTGCCAGCAGCTTAGACCAGTTCTCACCCCTCCACTTT	CASSLDQFSPLHF
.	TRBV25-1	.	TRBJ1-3	TGTGCCAGCTCCGCACCGGGATCCTCTGGAAACACCATATATTTT	CASSAPGSSGNTIYF
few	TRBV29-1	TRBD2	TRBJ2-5	TGCAGCGTGACCGGGACTAGCTGGGAGACCCAGTACTTC	CSVTGTSWETQYF
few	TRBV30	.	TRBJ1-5	TGTGCCTGGAGTAGAGCCGCCGATCAGCCCCAGCATTTT	CAWSRAADQPQHF